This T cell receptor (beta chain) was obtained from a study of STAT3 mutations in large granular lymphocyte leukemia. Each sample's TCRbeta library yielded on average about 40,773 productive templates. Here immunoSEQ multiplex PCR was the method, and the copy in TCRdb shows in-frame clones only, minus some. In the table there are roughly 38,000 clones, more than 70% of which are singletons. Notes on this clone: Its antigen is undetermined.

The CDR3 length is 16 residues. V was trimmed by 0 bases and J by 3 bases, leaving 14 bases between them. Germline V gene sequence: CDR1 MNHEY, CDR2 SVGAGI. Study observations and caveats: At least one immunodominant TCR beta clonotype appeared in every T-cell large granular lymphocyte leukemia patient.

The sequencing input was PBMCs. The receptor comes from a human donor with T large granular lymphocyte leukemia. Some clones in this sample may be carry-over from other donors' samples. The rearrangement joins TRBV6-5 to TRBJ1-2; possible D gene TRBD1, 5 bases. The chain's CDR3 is CASSYSSATEDYGYTF. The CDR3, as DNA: TGTGCCAGCAGTTACTCCTCCGCGACAGAAGACTATGGCTACACCTTC.